The following is a T cell receptor (beta chain) sequence with its context. This sample is drawn from a study of control samples from healthy donors and cancer patients. V was shortened by 6 bases and J by 5 bases, with 10 bases between the two germline ends. The CDR3 is 12 residues long. Germline assignment: CDR1 ENHRY and CDR2 SYGVKD. Generated by immunoSEQ multiplex PCR, the TCRdb table keeps only in-frame clones and is missing some. Of about 120,000 clones in the sample, roughly 88% were seen once. The rearrangement links TRBV10-3 to TRBJ1-2; D unresolved. This receptor was obtained from a middle-aged man in good health. The sequenced sample was blood. In nucleotides, the CDR3 is TGTGCCATCAGGGCGGAGGGTTATGGCTACACCTTC. This gives the protein CAIRAEGYGYTF.